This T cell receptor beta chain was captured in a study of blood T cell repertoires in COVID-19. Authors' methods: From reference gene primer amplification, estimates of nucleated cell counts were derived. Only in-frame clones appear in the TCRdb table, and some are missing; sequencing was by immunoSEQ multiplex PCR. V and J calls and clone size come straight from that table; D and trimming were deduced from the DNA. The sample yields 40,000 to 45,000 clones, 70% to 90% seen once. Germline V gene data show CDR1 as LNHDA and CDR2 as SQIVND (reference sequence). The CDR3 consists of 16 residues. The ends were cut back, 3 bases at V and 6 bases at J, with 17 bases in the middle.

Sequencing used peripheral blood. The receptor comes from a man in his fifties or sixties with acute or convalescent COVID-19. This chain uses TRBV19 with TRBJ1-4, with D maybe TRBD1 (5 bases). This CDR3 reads CASSMYYPGEDEKLFF. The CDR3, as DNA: TGTGCCAGTAGTATGTACTATCCGGGGGAGGATGAAAAACTGTTTTTT.